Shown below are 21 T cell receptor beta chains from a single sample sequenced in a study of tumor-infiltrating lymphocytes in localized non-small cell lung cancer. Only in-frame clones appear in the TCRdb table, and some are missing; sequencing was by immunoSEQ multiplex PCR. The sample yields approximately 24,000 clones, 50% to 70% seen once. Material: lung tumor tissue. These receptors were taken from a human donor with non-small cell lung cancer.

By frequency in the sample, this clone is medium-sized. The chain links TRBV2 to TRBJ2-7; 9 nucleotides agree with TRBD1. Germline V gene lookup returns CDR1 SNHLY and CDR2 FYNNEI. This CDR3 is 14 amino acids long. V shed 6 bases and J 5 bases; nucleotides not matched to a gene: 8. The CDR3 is CASRPDRGMDEQYF. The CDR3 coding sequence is TGTGCCAGCAGGCCCGACAGGGGGATGGACGAGCAGTACTTC. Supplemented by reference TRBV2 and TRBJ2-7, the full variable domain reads EPEVTQTPSHQVTQMGQEVILRCVPISNHLYFYWYRQILGQKVEFLVSFYNNEISEKSEIFDDQFSVERPDGSNFTLKIRSTKLEDSAMYFCASRPDRGMDEQYFGPGTRLTVT.

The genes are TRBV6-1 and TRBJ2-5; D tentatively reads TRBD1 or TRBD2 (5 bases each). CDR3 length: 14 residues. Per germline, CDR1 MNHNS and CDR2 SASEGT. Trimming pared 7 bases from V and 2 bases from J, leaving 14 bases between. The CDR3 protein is CASKFWDGQETQYF. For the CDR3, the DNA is TGTGCCAGCAAGTTTTGGGACGGACAAGAGACCCAGTACTTC.

The CDR3 spells CASSLPGLETQYF. CDR3 sequence (DNA): TGTGCCAGCAGCCTGCCAGGGTTGGAGACCCAGTACTTC. This rearrangement joins TRBV7-9 to TRBJ2-5, with TRBD1 as a possible D gene (5 bases). The CDR3 extends over 13 amino acids. From germline, CDR1 is SEHNR and CDR2 FQNEAQ (reference sequence). The V gene lost 5 bases and the J gene lost 5 bases, with 12 bases spanning the gap.

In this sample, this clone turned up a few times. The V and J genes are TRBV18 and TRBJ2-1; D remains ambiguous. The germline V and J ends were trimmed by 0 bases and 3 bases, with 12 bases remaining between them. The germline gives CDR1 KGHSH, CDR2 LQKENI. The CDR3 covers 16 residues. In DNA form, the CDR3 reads TGTGCCAGCTCACCACCGATTTCGAGTAACTACAATGAGCAGTTCTTC. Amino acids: CASSPPISSNYNEQFF.

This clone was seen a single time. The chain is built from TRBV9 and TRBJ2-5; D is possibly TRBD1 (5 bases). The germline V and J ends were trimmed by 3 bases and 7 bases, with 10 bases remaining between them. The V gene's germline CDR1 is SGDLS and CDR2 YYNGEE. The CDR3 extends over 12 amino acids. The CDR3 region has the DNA TGTGCCAGCAGCGCCACAGGTGGGACCCAGTACTTC. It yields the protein CASSATGGTQYF.

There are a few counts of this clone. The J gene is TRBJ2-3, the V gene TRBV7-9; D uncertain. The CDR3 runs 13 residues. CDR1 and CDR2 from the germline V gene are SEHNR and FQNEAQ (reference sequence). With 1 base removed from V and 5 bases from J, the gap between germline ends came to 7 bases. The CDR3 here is CASSLDVGDTQYF. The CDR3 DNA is TGTGCCAGCAGCTTAGACGTGGGAGATACGCAGTATTTT.

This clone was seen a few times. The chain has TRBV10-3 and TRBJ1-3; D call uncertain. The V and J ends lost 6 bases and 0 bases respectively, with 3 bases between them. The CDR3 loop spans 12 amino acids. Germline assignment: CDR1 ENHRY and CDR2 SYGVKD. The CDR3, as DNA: TGTGCCATCAGGGACTCTGGAAACACCATATATTTT. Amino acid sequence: CAIRDSGNTIYF.

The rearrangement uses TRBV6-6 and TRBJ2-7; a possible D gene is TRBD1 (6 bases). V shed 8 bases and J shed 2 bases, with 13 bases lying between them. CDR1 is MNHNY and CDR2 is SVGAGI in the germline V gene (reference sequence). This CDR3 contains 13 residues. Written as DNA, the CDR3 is TGTGCCAGCGCTAGGACAGTCCCCTACGAGCAGTACTTC. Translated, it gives CASARTVPYEQYF.

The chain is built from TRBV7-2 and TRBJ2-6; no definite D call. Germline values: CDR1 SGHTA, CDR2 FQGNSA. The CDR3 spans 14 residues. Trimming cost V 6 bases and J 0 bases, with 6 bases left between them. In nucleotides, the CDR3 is TGTGCCAGCAGGGGCGTCTCTGGGGCCAACGTCCTGACTTTC. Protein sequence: CASRGVSGANVLTF.

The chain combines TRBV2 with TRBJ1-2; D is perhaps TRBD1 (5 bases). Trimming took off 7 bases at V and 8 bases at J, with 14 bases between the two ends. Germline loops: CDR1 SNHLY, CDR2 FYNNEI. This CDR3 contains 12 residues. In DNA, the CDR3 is TGTGCCAGCATAAACAGGTCTAGCGGCTACACCTTC. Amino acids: CASINRSSGYTF. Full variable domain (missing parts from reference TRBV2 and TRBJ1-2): EPEVTQTPSHQVTQMGQEVILRCVPISNHLYFYWYRQILGQKVEFLVSFYNNEISEKSEIFDDQFSVERPDGSNFTLKIRSTKLEDSAMYFCASINRSSGYTFGSGTRLTVV.

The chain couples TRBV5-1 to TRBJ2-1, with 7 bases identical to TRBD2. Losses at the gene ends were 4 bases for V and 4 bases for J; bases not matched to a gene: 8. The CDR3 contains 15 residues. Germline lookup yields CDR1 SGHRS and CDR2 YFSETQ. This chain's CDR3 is CASSPLAEVYNEQFF. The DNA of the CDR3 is TGCGCCAGCAGCCCGCTAGCGGAGGTATACAATGAGCAGTTCTTC. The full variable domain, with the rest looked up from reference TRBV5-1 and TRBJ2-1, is KAGVTQTPRYLIKTRGQQVTLSCSPISGHRSVSWYQQTPGQGLQFLFEYFSETQRNKGNFPGRFSGRQFSNSRSEMNVSTLELGDSALYLCASSPLAEVYNEQFFGPGTRLTVL.

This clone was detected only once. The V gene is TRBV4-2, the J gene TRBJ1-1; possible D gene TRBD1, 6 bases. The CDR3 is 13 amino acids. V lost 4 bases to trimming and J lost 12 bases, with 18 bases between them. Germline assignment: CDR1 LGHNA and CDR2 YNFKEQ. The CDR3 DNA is TGTGCCAGCAGCCCCCCAAGGGGGGGTCTGCCTTTCTTT. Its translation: CASSPPRGGLPFF.

The CDR3 loop is CAWSTWEGNTIYF. CDR3 DNA: TGTGCCTGGAGTACCTGGGAGGGAAACACCATATATTTT. The rearrangement uses TRBV30 and TRBJ1-3; D not certain. The CDR3 contains 13 residues. Germline CDR1 reads GTSNPN; CDR2 reads SVGIG (reference sequence). Trimming shortened V by 2 bases and J by 4 bases, and 9 bases separated the two germline ends.

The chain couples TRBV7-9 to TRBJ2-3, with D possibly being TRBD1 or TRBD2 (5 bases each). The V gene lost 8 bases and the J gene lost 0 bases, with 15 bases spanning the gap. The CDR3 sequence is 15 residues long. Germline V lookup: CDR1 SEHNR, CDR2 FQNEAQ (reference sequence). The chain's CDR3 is CASLFGADSTDTQYF. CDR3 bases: TGTGCCAGCCTCTTCGGGGCAGACAGCACAGATACGCAGTATTTT.

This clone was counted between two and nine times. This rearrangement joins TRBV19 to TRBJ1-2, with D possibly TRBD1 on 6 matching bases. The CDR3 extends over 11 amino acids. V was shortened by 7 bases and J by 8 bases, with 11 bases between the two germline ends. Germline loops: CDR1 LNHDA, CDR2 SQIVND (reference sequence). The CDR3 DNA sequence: TGTGCCAGTATGGGAGGGGGAGGCTACACCTTC. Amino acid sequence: CASMGGGGYTF.

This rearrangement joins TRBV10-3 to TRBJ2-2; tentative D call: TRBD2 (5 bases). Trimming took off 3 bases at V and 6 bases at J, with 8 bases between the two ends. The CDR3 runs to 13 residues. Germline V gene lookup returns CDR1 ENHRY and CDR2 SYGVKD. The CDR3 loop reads CAISEGSPGELFF. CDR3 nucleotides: TGTGCCATCAGTGAAGGGAGCCCCGGGGAGCTGTTTTTT.

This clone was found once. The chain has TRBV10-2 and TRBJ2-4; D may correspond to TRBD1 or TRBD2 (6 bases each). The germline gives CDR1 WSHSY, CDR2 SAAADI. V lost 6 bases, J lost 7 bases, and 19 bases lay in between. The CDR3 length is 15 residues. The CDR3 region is CASRRAWGAENIQYF. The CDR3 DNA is TGCGCCAGCAGGCGCGCGTGGGGGGCTGAGAACATTCAGTACTTC.

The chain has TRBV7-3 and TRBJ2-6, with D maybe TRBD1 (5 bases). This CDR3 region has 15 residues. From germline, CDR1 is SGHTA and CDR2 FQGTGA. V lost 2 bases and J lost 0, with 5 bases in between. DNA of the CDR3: TGTGCCAGCAGCTTAGACAGCTCTGGGGCCAACGTCCTGACTTTC. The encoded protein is CASSLDSSGANVLTF. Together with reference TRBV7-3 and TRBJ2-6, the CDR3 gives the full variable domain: GAGVSQTPSNKVTEKGKYVELRCDPISGHTALYWYRQSLGQGPEFLIYFQGTGAADDSGLPNDRFFAVRPEGSVSTLKIQRTERGDSAVYLCASSLDSSGANVLTFGAGSRLTVL.

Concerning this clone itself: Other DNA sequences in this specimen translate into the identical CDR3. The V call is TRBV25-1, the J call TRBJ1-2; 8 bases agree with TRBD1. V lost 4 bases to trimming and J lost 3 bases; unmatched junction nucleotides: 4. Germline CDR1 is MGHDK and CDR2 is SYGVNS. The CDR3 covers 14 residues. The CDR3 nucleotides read TGTGCCAGCAGTGTCGGACAGGGCGACTATGGCTACACCTTC. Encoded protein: CASSVGQGDYGYTF.

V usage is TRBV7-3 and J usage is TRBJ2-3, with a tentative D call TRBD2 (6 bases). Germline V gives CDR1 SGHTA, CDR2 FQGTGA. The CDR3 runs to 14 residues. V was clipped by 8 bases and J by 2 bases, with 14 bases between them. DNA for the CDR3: TGTGCCAGCTCCCAAGGGGACTTCACAGATACGCAGTATTTT. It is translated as CASSQGDFTDTQYF.

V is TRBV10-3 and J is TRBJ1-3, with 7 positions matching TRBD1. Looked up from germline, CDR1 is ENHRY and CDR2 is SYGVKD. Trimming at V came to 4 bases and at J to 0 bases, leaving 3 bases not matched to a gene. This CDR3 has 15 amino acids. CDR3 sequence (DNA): TGTGCCATCAGTGCACAGGGGCTCTCTGGAAACACCATATATTTT. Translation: CAISAQGLSGNTIYF.